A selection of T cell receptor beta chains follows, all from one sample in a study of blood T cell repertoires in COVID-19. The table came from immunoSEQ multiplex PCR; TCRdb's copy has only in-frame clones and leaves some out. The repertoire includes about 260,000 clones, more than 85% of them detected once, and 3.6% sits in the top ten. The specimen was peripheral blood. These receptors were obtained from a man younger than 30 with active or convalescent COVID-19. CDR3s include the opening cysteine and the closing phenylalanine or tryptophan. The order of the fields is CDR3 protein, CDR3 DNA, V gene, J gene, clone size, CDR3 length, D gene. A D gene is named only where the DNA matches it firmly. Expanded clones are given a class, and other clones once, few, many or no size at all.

CASSSTSGGAWEQFF	TGTGCCAGCAGCTCGACTAGCGGGGGGGCGTGGGAGCAGTTCTTC	TRBV7-9	TRBJ2-1	.	15	TRBD2
CASSSTRTGWTEAFF	TGTGCCAGCAGTTCAACCCGGACAGGATGGACTGAAGCTTTCTTT	TRBV6-6	TRBJ1-1	once	15	TRBD1
CASSPPGQERDTQYF	TGTGCCAGCAGCCCTCCGGGACAGGAGAGAGATACGCAGTATTTT	TRBV7-3	TRBJ2-3	.	15	TRBD1
CASSLARGGDTDTQYF	TGTGCCAGCAGCTTAGCGCGGGGGGGCGACACAGATACGCAGTATTTT	TRBV7-9	TRBJ2-3	.	16	TRBD2
CASKFRENNSPLHF	TGTGCCAGCAAGTTTCGGGAAAATAATTCACCCCTCCACTTT	TRBV27	TRBJ1-6	.	14	.
CASSSDRDEAFF	TGTGCCAGCAGCTCGGACAGGGATGAAGCTTTCTTT	TRBV13	TRBJ1-1	.	12	TRBD1
CASSVVSGGTQYF	TGTGCCAGCAGTGTTGTTTCGGGAGGTACGCAGTATTTT	TRBV2	TRBJ2-3	.	13	TRBD2
CAWSPGTDLNEQYF	TGTGCCTGGAGCCCAGGGACAGACTTAAACGAGCAGTACTTC	TRBV30	TRBJ2-7	.	14	TRBD1
CASSLARTGGTNSPLHF	TGTGCCAGCAGCTTAGCAAGGACAGGGGGGACCAATTCACCCCTCCACTTT	TRBV7-9	TRBJ1-6	.	17	TRBD1
CASSRSGTGGVAEKLFF	TGTGCCAGCAGCCGTTCAGGGACAGGGGGTGTAGCTGAAAAACTGTTTTTT	TRBV27	TRBJ1-4	.	17	TRBD1
CASRGAGTGGRGYTF	TGTGCCAGCAGGGGAGCCGGGACAGGGGGTCGTGGCTACACCTTC	TRBV6-5	TRBJ1-2	.	15	TRBD1
CASSGGQGAPDTQYF	TGCGCCAGCAGCGGGGGACAGGGGGCCCCAGATACGCAGTATTTT	TRBV5-1	TRBJ2-3	.	15	TRBD1
CASSPQATNEKLFF	TGCGCCAGCAGCCCACAGGCAACTAATGAAAAACTGTTTTTT	TRBV4-3	TRBJ1-4	.	14	.
CAWSEGGGNQPQHF	TGTGCCTGGAGTGAGGGCGGGGGAAATCAGCCCCAGCATTTT	TRBV30	TRBJ1-5	.	14	.
CASSPVPGQGAGTEAFF	TGTGCCAGCTCACCCGTCCCGGGACAGGGGGCTGGGACTGAAGCTTTCTTT	TRBV18	TRBJ1-1	.	17	TRBD1
CATSRAGSGRNEQFF	TGTGCCACCAGTAGAGCGGGTAGCGGGAGGAATGAGCAGTTCTTC	TRBV15	TRBJ2-1	.	15	TRBD2
CASSPGPLRETQYF	TGCGCCAGCAGTCCCGGTCCACTACGAGAGACCCAGTACTTC	TRBV5-1	TRBJ2-5	.	14	.
CASSGQDLYGYTF	TGTGCCAGCTCCGGACAGGACTTGTATGGCTACACCTTC	TRBV7-9	TRBJ1-2	.	13	TRBD1
CASSPELTNTEAFF	TGTGCCAGCAGCCCAGAACTAACGAACACTGAAGCTTTCTTT	TRBV11-2	TRBJ1-1	.	14	.
CASSLGGSGGGYTF	TGTGCCAGCAGCTTAGGGGGATCCGGCGGGGGCTACACCTTC	TRBV7-2	TRBJ1-2	.	14	.
CATSRADNEQFF	TGTGCCACCAGTCGAGCCGACAATGAGCAGTTCTTC	TRBV24-1	TRBJ2-1	.	12	.
CASSNRDRGRYNEKLFF	TGTGCCAGCAGCAACCGGGACAGGGGGCGATATAATGAAAAACTGTTTTTT	TRBV7-9	TRBJ1-4	.	17	TRBD1
CASSLDSYTEAFF	TGTGCCAGCAGCTTGGACAGCTACACTGAAGCTTTCTTT	TRBV11-2	TRBJ1-1	once	13	.
CASSPDTGELFF	TGTGCCAGCAGCCCTGACACCGGGGAGCTGTTTTTT	TRBV7-8	TRBJ2-2	.	12	.
CASSQRTDYEQYF	TGTGCCAGCAGCCAGCGGACAGACTACGAGCAGTACTTC	TRBV14	TRBJ2-7	.	13	.
CASSLGQGDMNEQFF	TGTGCCAGCAGCTTAGGACAGGGGGATATGAATGAGCAGTTCTTC	TRBV7-3	TRBJ2-1	once	15	TRBD1
CASSGSSQRGETQYF	TGTGCCAGCAGCGGGTCTAGTCAGCGGGGAGAGACCCAGTACTTC	TRBV11-2	TRBJ2-5	.	15	TRBD2
CASSPGDTQYF	TGTGCCAGCTCCCCCGGTGATACGCAGTATTTT	TRBV18	TRBJ2-3	.	11	.
CAISRDSQQETQYF	TGTGCCATCAGTAGGGACTCCCAACAAGAGACCCAGTACTTC	TRBV10-3	TRBJ2-5	.	14	.
CASSRDREGGEAFF	TGCGCCAGCAGCCGAGACAGGGAAGGAGGGGAAGCTTTCTTT	TRBV5-1	TRBJ1-1	.	14	TRBD1
CASSGLGEAELFF	TGTGCCAGCAGCGGGCTGGGGGAGGCGGAGCTGTTTTTT	TRBV9	TRBJ2-2	.	13	.
CASRGGASENNEQFF	TGTGCCAGCAGGGGCGGGGCTAGCGAGAACAATGAGCAGTTCTTC	TRBV9	TRBJ2-1	.	15	.
CATSRQGGALHF	TGTGCCACCAGCAGACAAGGAGGAGCCCTCCACTTT	TRBV15	TRBJ1-6	.	12	.
CASSEPGQAETQYF	TGTGCCAGCAGTGAGCCGGGACAGGCTGAGACCCAGTACTTC	TRBV6-1	TRBJ2-5	.	14	TRBD1
CALMNTEAFF	TGTGCCTTAATGAACACTGAAGCTTTCTTT	TRBV30	TRBJ1-1	.	10	.
CASMGGEQFF	TGTGCCAGCATGGGAGGTGAGCAGTTCTTC	TRBV12-3/TRBV12-4	TRBJ2-1	.	10	.
CASRAGGNEQFF	TGTGCCAGCAGGGCCGGGGGCAATGAGCAGTTCTTC	TRBV27	TRBJ2-1	.	12	.
CASSPRFQRGPLSGEQYF	TGTGCCAGCAGCCCGAGGTTCCAGCGGGGACCCCTGAGTGGCGAGCAGTACTTC	TRBV5-4	TRBJ2-7	once	18	TRBD2
CASNRQGSEKLFF	TGTGCCAGTAATCGGCAGGGAAGTGAAAAACTGTTTTTT	TRBV19	TRBJ1-4	.	13	.
CAISEGGATEAFF	TGTGCCATCAGTGAAGGGGGGGCTACTGAAGCTTTCTTT	TRBV10-3	TRBJ1-1	.	13	.
CASSRLAVETQYF	TGCGCCAGCTCGAGACTAGCGGTGGAGACCCAGTACTTC	TRBV4-1	TRBJ2-5	.	13	TRBD2
CASSSTGYAGELFF	TGTGCCAGCAGTTCTACAGGGTACGCCGGGGAGCTGTTTTTT	TRBV14	TRBJ2-2	.	14	.
CAWSEIGGIYEQYF	TGTGCCTGGAGTGAGATCGGCGGGATCTACGAGCAGTACTTC	TRBV30	TRBJ2-7	.	14	.
CASSMGHRDTQYF	TGTGCCAGTAGTATGGGACATCGGGATACGCAGTATTTT	TRBV19	TRBJ2-3	.	13	.
CASGEETQYF	TGTGCTAGTGGAGAAGAGACCCAGTACTTC	TRBV7-8	TRBJ2-5	.	10	.
CASSQIPGHEAFF	TGCGCCAGCAGCCAAATTCCGGGACATGAAGCTTTCTTT	TRBV4-1	TRBJ1-1	.	13	.
CASSDRDRGWEAEAFF	TGCGCCAGCAGCGACCGGGACAGGGGATGGGAAGCTGAAGCTTTCTTT	TRBV5-1	TRBJ1-1	.	16	TRBD1
CATSRDREQDQHF	TGTGCCACCAGCAGAGATAGGGAACAGGACCAGCATTTT	TRBV15	TRBJ1-5	.	13	.